The TCR beta chain described here comes from a study of blood T cell repertoires in COVID-19. For the study at large: Samples came from the United States, Italy and Spain, spanning acute and convalescent COVID-19. The analysed material was cDNA or gDNA that came from T cells, B-cell-depleted T cells, or PBMCs.

Original processing notes: Researchers report that nucleated cell counts were estimated from reference gene primer amplification. Clones were sequenced by immunoSEQ multiplex PCR, and TCRdb holds only the in-frame ones, with some missing. V and J calls and clone size are as listed in that table; D and trimming were resolved from the DNA. Of roughly 200,000 clones in the sample, just under 90% were seen once. Germline values: CDR1 SGHDT, CDR2 YYEEEE. V lost 4 bases, J lost 6 bases, and 13 bases lay in between. The CDR3 totals 13 residues. This chain links TRBV5-6 with TRBJ1-2, with unresolved D. This TCR came from a woman in her late teens or twenties who had recovered from COVID-19. Sequenced sample: peripheral blood. DNA of the CDR3: TGTGCCAGCAGCCCACATGGTGTGGATGGCTACACCTTC. Translated: CASSPHGVDGYTF.